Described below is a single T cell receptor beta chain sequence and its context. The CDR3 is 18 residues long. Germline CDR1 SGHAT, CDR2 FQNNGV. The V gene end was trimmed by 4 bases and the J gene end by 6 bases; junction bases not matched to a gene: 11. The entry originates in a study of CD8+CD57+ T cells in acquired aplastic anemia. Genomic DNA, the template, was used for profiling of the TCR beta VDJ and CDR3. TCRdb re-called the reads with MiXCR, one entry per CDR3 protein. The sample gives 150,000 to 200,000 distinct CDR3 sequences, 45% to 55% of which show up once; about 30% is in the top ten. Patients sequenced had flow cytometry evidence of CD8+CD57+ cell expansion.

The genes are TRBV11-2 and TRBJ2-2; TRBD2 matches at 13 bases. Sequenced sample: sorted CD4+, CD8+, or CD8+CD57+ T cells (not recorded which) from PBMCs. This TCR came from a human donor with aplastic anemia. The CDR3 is CASSSRTSGRSLPGELFF. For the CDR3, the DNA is TGTGCCAGCAGCTCAAGGACTAGCGGGAGAAGTCTTCCCGGGGAGCTGTTTTTT.